This record looks at one TCR beta chain sequence and its context. A read error may explain this, as a much larger clone is one base away. The authors extracted at least 6 micrograms of total RNA per sample. The data belong to a study of blood T cells in healthy people across ages. There are 12 residues in the CDR3. V lost 5 bases to trimming and J lost 12 bases, with 14 bases between them. Germline V lookup: CDR1 MNHEY, CDR2 SVGEGT. With a J-beta primer mix and a sample-barcoded 5' primer, a second PCR ran roughly 6 to 12 cycles. TCRdb re-called the 5' RACE reads with MiXCR, one entry per CDR3 protein. The repertoire holds under 850,000 distinct CDR3 sequences, with about 36% as singletons.

This TCR was recovered from a man aged 18 to 30 in good health. This rearrangement joins TRBV6-2 or TRBV6-3 to TRBJ2-1; no firm D call. Source material: blood. The CDR3 DNA follows: TGTGCCAGCAGTGCCCTCTGGGATGGGCAGTTCTTC. The encoded protein is CASSALWDGQFF.